This T cell receptor beta chain was observed in a study of blood T cell repertoires in COVID-19. Study in general: The United States, Italy and Spain supplied acute and convalescent COVID-19 samples. Nucleic acid was either cDNA or gDNA, and it came from T cells, B-cell-depleted T cells, or PBMCs.

Per the authors' pipeline: Reference gene primer amplification gave nucleated cell count estimates. Generated by immunoSEQ multiplex PCR, the TCRdb table keeps only in-frame clones and is missing some. V, J and clone size are those of that table, while D and trimming were read from the DNA. The profile shows 250,000 or so clones, about 83% of them singletons. Symptom resolution, clearance, or two negative PCRs marked the recovered donors of Cohort 3. The receptor was derived from a woman between 45 and 65 years old who had recovered from COVID-19. Sequenced sample: PBMCs or T cells enriched from blood (not recorded which).

The CDR3 nucleotides read TGTGCCAGCAGCTGGGGGGGGCAAGAGACCCAGTACTTC. It is translated as CASSWGGQETQYF. The chain employs TRBV7-9 and TRBJ2-5; 7 nucleotides align to TRBD2. The CDR3 runs 13 residues. V lost 4 bases to trimming and J lost 2 bases; unmatched junction nucleotides: 1. Germline lookup yields CDR1 SEHNR and CDR2 FQNEAQ (reference sequence).